This T cell receptor beta chain was obtained from a study of beta chain features in type 1 diabetes. As for the study in general: All samples together contributed 85 million to 120 million sorted cells for examination.

General study findings and limits: Researchers report that Type 1 diabetes patients had moderately but significantly shorter TCRB CDR3s across all four CD4+ subsets.

Worth noting for this clone: Its antigen is still unknown.

The J segment lost 5 bases and the V segment lost 3 bases, leaving 8 bases of the junction unmatched. Germline-derived CDR1 and CDR2 are SGDLS and YYNGEE. The CDR3 extends over 15 amino acids. The entirety of the isolated RNA underwent reverse transcription, so expressed TCRB transcripts were sequenced. Measured with immunoSEQ multiplex PCR; TCRdb has only the in-frame clones, and not every one. The sample comprises around 710,000 clones, under 15% of which are singletons, and around 0.12% rests with the top ten. Sequenced sample: naive CD4+ T cells from blood. The TCR originated in a man aged 30 to 39 with type 1 diabetes. The V call is TRBV9, the J call TRBJ2-7, with 10 bases identical to TRBD1. The CDR3 loop is CASSAEGQGIHEQYF. In DNA form, the CDR3 reads TGTGCCAGCAGCGCAGAGGGACAGGGGATCCACGAGCAGTACTTC.